The clone carrying this T cell receptor beta chain was counted between two and nine times. Its antigen is undetermined. Sequencing relied on a cDNA template that was reverse transcribed from extracted RNA. Assay: immunoSEQ multiplex PCR; the TCRdb copy retains only in-frame clones and omits some. The data show about 82,000 clones, approximately 50% seen once. The CDR3 totals 15 residues. The germline V gene has CDR1 MGHDK and CDR2 SYGVNS. The ends lost 5 bases at V and 5 bases at J; junction bases unmatched: 10. This specimen belongs to a study of CD8+ T cells in alopecia areata. Study-level results: Clonality was higher in lesional than normal scalp, especially in alopecia totalis/universalis.

The chain recombines TRBV25-1 with TRBJ2-5; 8 nucleotides line up with TRBD1. The sequence was collected from a human donor with alopecia areata. The sample was NKG2D-high CD8+ T cells sorted from blood. As DNA, the CDR3 is TGTGCCAGCAGTTTGACAGGGGTTGGAGGGGAGACCCAGTACTTC. Protein: CASSLTGVGGETQYF.